The 32 T cell receptor beta chains given below trace back to one sample, sequenced in a study of blood T cell repertoires in COVID-19. The repertoire was sequenced with immunoSEQ multiplex PCR; TCRdb's copy has only in-frame clones and lacks some. The sample lists 150,000 to 200,000 clones, 70% to 90% occurring once. Sequencing was carried out using peripheral blood. The receptors come from a man aged 65-85 years with active or convalescent COVID-19.

V gene TRBV20-1 combines with J gene TRBJ1-2; D gene unclear. Germline lookup yields CDR1 DFQATT and CDR2 SNEGSKA (reference sequence). The CDR3 contains 10 residues. Trimming shortened V by 6 bases and J by 2 bases, and 4 bases separated the two germline ends. The CDR3 protein is CSAQNYGYTF. The CDR3 coding sequence is TGCAGTGCCCAAAACTATGGCTACACCTTC.

This chain connects TRBV7-2 to TRBJ2-7; 10 bases match TRBD2. Germline V lookup: CDR1 SGHTA, CDR2 FQGNSA. Losses at the gene ends were 2 bases for V and 2 bases for J; bases not matched to a gene: 12. This CDR3 is built from 18 residues. CDR3 sequence: CASSLRSLAGAAPYEQYF. The DNA of the CDR3 is TGTGCCAGCAGCTTACGGAGTCTAGCGGGAGCTGCCCCCTACGAGCAGTACTTC.

V gene TRBV9 combines with J gene TRBJ2-2; 8 bases fit TRBD2. The germline V gene encodes CDR1 SGDLS and CDR2 YYNGEE. The J segment lost 0 bases and the V segment lost 1 base, leaving 5 bases of the junction unmatched. CDR3 length: 17 amino acids. In DNA form, the CDR3 reads TGTGCCAGCAGCGTATTGGCGGGGGGCCCGAACACCGGGGAGCTGTTTTTT. It yields the protein CASSVLAGGPNTGELFF.

The chain links TRBV6-5 to TRBJ1-6; D not certain. The germline CDR1 and CDR2 sequences are MNHEY and SVGAGI. Trimming cost V 4 bases and J 6 bases, with 4 bases left between them. The CDR3 runs to 12 residues. In DNA form, the CDR3 reads TGTGCCAGCAGTTCCATTAATTCACCCCTCCACTTT. It specifies CASSSINSPLHF.

The CDR3 sequence is CASSFFPGAGTDTQYF. For the CDR3, the DNA is TGTGCCAGCAGCTTTTTTCCGGGAGCTGGCACAGATACGCAGTATTTT. This sequence joins TRBV5-4 and TRBJ2-3, with D maybe TRBD2 (6 bases). V lost 2 bases and J lost 1, with 14 bases in between. The CDR3 totals 16 residues. Per the germline V gene, CDR1 is SGHNT and CDR2 is YYREEE (reference sequence).

The chain has TRBV19 and TRBJ1-5; 10 nucleotides match TRBD1. Germline V gene lookup returns CDR1 LNHDA and CDR2 SQIVND (reference sequence). V was pared by 5 bases and J by 7 bases, with 8 bases of the junction left unmatched. This CDR3 region has 15 residues. The CDR3 sequence: CASSVGTGEDQPQHF. The CDR3 bases are TGTGCCAGTAGTGTCGGGACAGGGGAAGACCAGCCCCAGCATTTT.

The chain recombines TRBV11-2 with TRBJ2-7, with 9 bases fitting TRBD1. V shed 5 bases and J 2 bases; nucleotides not matched to a gene: 7. Germline CDR1 and CDR2: SGHAT and FQNNGV. This CDR3 contains 15 residues. The chain's CDR3 is CASSNRQGGTYEQYF. CDR3 in DNA: TGTGCCAGCAGCAACAGACAGGGGGGAACCTACGAGCAGTACTTC. Full variable domain (remainder filled in from reference TRBV11-2 and TRBJ2-7): EAGVAQSPRYKIIEKRQSVAFWCNPISGHATLYWYQQILGQGPKLLIQFQNNGVVDDSQLPKDRFSAERLKGVDSTLKIQPAKLEDSAVYLCASSNRQGGTYEQYFGPGTRLTVT.

This chain joins TRBV6-5 and TRBJ1-4; tentative D call: TRBD1 (6 bases). The CDR3 sequence is 15 residues long. Germline V CDR1 and CDR2: MNHEY, SVGAGI. The germline V and J ends were trimmed by 6 bases and 0 bases, with 11 bases remaining between them. The CDR3 coding sequence is TGTGCCAGCAGCCGGACAGTCACAACTAATGAAAAACTGTTTTTT. Protein product: CASSRTVTTNEKLFF.

J is TRBJ1-2 and V is TRBV11-3, with D maybe TRBD1 (6 bases). V was shortened by 5 bases and J by 7 bases, with 20 bases between the two germline ends. There are 15 residues in the CDR3. Germline V gene lookup returns CDR1 SGHNT and CDR2 YENEEA. The CDR3 spells CASSAVGQGGSGYTF. For the CDR3, the DNA is TGTGCCAGCAGCGCGGTTGGACAAGGGGGATCTGGCTACACCTTC.

The chain has TRBV28 and TRBJ1-6; D is unclear. The germline V and J ends were trimmed by 5 bases and 8 bases, with 16 bases remaining between them. This CDR3 has 15 residues. Germline values: CDR1 MDHEN, CDR2 SYDVKM. The CDR3 bases are TGTGCCAGCAGTGGTGGGGTGTTCGGGGATTCACCCCTCCACTTT. It encodes CASSGGVFGDSPLHF. Variable domain in full (rest from reference TRBV28 and TRBJ1-6): DVKVTQSSRYLVKRTGEKVFLECVQDMDHENMFWYRQDPGLGLRLIYFSYDVKMKEKGDIPEGYSVSREKKERFSLILESASTNQTSMYLCASSGGVFGDSPLHFGNGTRLTVT.

Points on this clone: Germline and junction disagree at one end, which may indicate a read error. The V gene is TRBV12-3 or TRBV12-4, the J gene TRBJ1-2; the D is unclear. This CDR3 contains 12 residues. CDR3 DNA sequence: TGTGCCAGCAGTTTAGGGCGCGGTCCCGGGAGCTTC. Amino acid sequence: CASSLGRGPGSF.

This sequence joins TRBV11-2 and TRBJ2-7; D gene uncertain. CDR1 and CDR2 from the germline V gene are SGHAT and FQNNGV. Trimming pared 10 bases from V and 5 bases from J, leaving 12 bases between. The CDR3 extends over 11 amino acids. CDR3 coding DNA: TGTGCCACATTAAGAGGTGACGAGCAGTACTTC. The encoded protein is CATLRGDEQYF.

This clone appeared a single time. The chain is built from TRBV11-2 and TRBJ1-2; TRBD1 matches at 11 bases. V lost 4 bases, J lost 4 bases, and 14 bases stayed unmatched. The CDR3 sequence is 18 residues long. In germline, CDR1 is SGHAT, CDR2 FQNNGV. CDR3 amino acids: CASSSPRTGGRFGYGYTF. The DNA for the CDR3 is TGTGCCAGCAGCTCACCTAGGACAGGGGGCCGGTTCGGCTATGGCTACACCTTC. Complete variable domain (other parts from reference TRBV11-2 and TRBJ1-2): EAGVAQSPRYKIIEKRQSVAFWCNPISGHATLYWYQQILGQGPKLLIQFQNNGVVDDSQLPKDRFSAERLKGVDSTLKIQPAKLEDSAVYLCASSSPRTGGRFGYGYTFGSGTRLTVV.

The rearrangement uses TRBV21-1 and TRBJ2-1; the listed D gene, TRBD2, was not tested against the DNA. TRBV21-1 counts as a pseudogene. The CDR3 has 16 residues. The CDR3 is CASNRTRSGSYNEQFF. The CDR3 nucleotides are TGTGCCAGCAACCGGACTAGAAGCGGCTCCTACAATGAGCAGTTCTTC.

The J gene is TRBJ1-1, the V gene TRBV6-5, with D hard to call. The CDR3 has 12 residues. Germline values: CDR1 MNHEY, CDR2 SVGAGI. Between the trimmed V and J ends, which lost 7 bases and 0 bases, there was a span of 6 bases. CDR3 sequence: CASIRVNTEAFF. The CDR3 DNA follows: TGTGCCAGCATACGAGTGAACACTGAAGCTTTCTTT.

V is TRBV18 and J is TRBJ1-5; TRBD1 matches 7 bases. The CDR3 length is 18 residues. V shed 4 bases and J 5 bases; nucleotides not matched to a gene: 17. Germline V gene sequence: CDR1 KGHSH, CDR2 LQKENI. The DNA of the CDR3 is TGTGCCAGCTCACGCCTCACTCCGACCGACAGGGTCCATCAGCCCCAGCATTTT. Encoded protein: CASSRLTPTDRVHQPQHF.

The rearrangement joins TRBV7-2 to TRBJ2-3; 12 nucleotides align to TRBD2. Germline V gene lookup returns CDR1 SGHTA and CDR2 FQGNSA. The CDR3 loop spans 15 amino acids. Unmatched junction bases numbered 3, after V lost 5 bases and J lost 3 bases. DNA of the CDR3: TGTGCCAGCAGCCGGACTAGCGGGAAGACAGATACGCAGTATTTT. This gives the protein CASSRTSGKTDTQYF.

The chain links TRBV20-1 to TRBJ2-2; TRBD2 matches at 10 bases. Germline assignment: CDR1 DFQATT and CDR2 SNEGSKA (reference sequence). This CDR3 region has 17 residues. Losses at the gene ends were 3 bases for V and 0 bases for J; bases not matched to a gene: 7. The CDR3 protein is CSASRLAGASNTGELFF. CDR3 sequence (DNA): TGCAGTGCTAGTCGGCTAGCGGGGGCCTCGAACACCGGGGAGCTGTTTTTT.

This chain links TRBV19 with TRBJ2-5; D is possibly TRBD1 (5 bases). Germline V gene data show CDR1 as LNHDA and CDR2 as SQIVND (reference sequence). V lost 10 bases, J lost 5 bases, and 11 bases lay in between. CDR3 length: 11 amino acids. The CDR3 DNA reads as TGTGCCACCAGGGTTGGGGAGACCCAGTACTTC. Amino acid sequence: CATRVGETQYF.

This sequence joins TRBV5-1 and TRBJ1-3; TRBD1 matches at 7 bases. With V trimmed by 4 bases and J by 0 bases, 7 bases remained unmatched. CDR1 and CDR2 (germline): SGHRS, YFSETQ. This CDR3 spans 16 amino acids. The CDR3 here is CASSGEAGGSGNTIYF. CDR3 DNA: TGCGCCAGCAGCGGGGAAGCAGGGGGCTCTGGAAACACCATATATTTT.

The rearrangement links TRBV20-1 to TRBJ2-3; 10 positions agree with TRBD2. Trimming removed 3 bases from V and 3 bases from J; junction bases left unmatched: 6. Looked up from germline, CDR1 is DFQATT and CDR2 is SNEGSKA (reference sequence). The CDR3 covers 15 residues. CDR3 sequence reads: CSASLLAGVTDTQYF. The CDR3 DNA is TGCAGTGCTAGTCTTCTAGCGGGAGTAACAGATACGCAGTATTTT.

The rearrangement links TRBV11-2 to TRBJ2-2, with D possibly TRBD1 on 6 matching bases. Looked up from germline, CDR1 is SGHAT and CDR2 is FQNNGV. V was pared by 1 base and J by 4 bases, with 10 bases between. This CDR3 comprises 15 residues. The CDR3 reads CASSLGGHSTGELFF. The CDR3 DNA reads TGTGCCAGCAGCTTAGGGGGACACAGCACCGGGGAGCTGTTTTTT.

This chain links TRBV29-1 with TRBJ2-1, with D unresolved. Germline V CDR1 and CDR2: SQVTM, ANQGSEA. The CDR3 has 16 amino acids. V shed 7 bases and J shed 0 bases, with 19 bases lying between them. In DNA form, the CDR3 reads TGCAGCGAAGTCCCTATAGAAGGAGACTCCTACAATGAGCAGTTCTTC. This codes for CSEVPIEGDSYNEQFF.

This clone came up once. The chain recombines TRBV24-1 with TRBJ2-2; 13 bases map to TRBD2. Germline CDR1 KGHDR, CDR2 SFDVKD. Trimming took 7 bases from V and 2 from J; bases not matched to a gene: 3. The CDR3 has 16 amino acids. The CDR3, as DNA: TGTGCCACCAGAAGGACTAGCGGGAGTAACACCGGGGAGCTGTTTTTT. It codes for CATRRTSGSNTGELFF.

The genes are TRBV7-9 and TRBJ2-7; 9 bases map to TRBD2. Per the germline V gene, CDR1 is SEHNR and CDR2 is FQNEAQ (reference sequence). V was pared by 1 base and J by 6 bases, with 7 bases of the junction left unmatched. The CDR3 contains 15 residues. The CDR3 DNA is TGTGCCAGCAGCTTAGGGTCTAGCGGGATCCGCGAGCAGTACTTC. Translation gives CASSLGSSGIREQYF.

This chain connects TRBV18 to TRBJ1-2; D is unresolved. CDR1 and CDR2 (germline): KGHSH, LQKENI. The CDR3 has 13 residues. The V end lost 0 bases, the J end lost 6 bases, and 8 bases lay between the germline ends. The CDR3 protein is CASSPPGIDGYTF. CDR3 nucleotides: TGTGCCAGCTCACCACCGGGCATTGATGGCTACACCTTC.

The chain recombines TRBV7-8 with TRBJ1-2; D perhaps matches TRBD1 (5 bases). V gave up 5 bases and J gave up 2 bases, with 9 bases separating them. Germline CDR1 reads SGHVS; CDR2 reads FQNEAQ. The CDR3 covers 13 residues. The CDR3 here is CASSRQSNYGYTF. CDR3 DNA sequence: TGTGCCAGCAGCAGACAGTCCAACTATGGCTACACCTTC. Drawing the rest from reference TRBV7-8 and TRBJ1-2, the complete variable domain is GAGVSQSPRYKVAKRGQDVALRCDPISGHVSLFWYQQALGQGPEFLTYFQNEAQLDKSGLPSDRFFAERPEGSVSTLKIQRTQQEDSAVYLCASSRQSNYGYTFGSGTRLTVV.

V is TRBV19 and J is TRBJ2-5; 8 nucleotides align to TRBD1. In germline, CDR1 is LNHDA, CDR2 SQIVND (reference sequence). The CDR3 sequence is 13 residues long. The V gene end was trimmed by 6 bases and the J gene end by 5 bases; junction bases not matched to a gene: 5. CDR3 DNA: TGTGCCAGTAGACGGACAGGGATGGAGACCCAGTACTTC. It translates to CASRRTGMETQYF.

The rearrangement links TRBV27 to TRBJ2-5, with TRBD1 as a possible D gene (6 bases). From germline, CDR1 is MNHEY and CDR2 SMNVEV (reference sequence). Trimming took off 3 bases at V and 5 bases at J, with 19 bases between the two ends. The CDR3 is made up of 16 amino acids. The CDR3 loop reads CASSLPRAGDTETQYF. CDR3 bases: TGTGCCAGCAGTTTGCCCCGAGCAGGGGATACGGAGACCCAGTACTTC.

The chain combines TRBV3-1 (or the pseudogene TRBV3-2) with TRBJ2-7, with a weak D call TRBD1 (5 bases). Trimming removed 4 bases from V and 2 bases from J, with 6 bases in between. Germline V gives CDR1 LGHDT, CDR2 YNNKEL (reference sequence). This CDR3 is 12 amino acids long. The CDR3: CASSPRAYEQYF. CDR3 DNA sequence: TGTGCCAGCAGCCCCAGGGCCTACGAGCAGTACTTC.

In its sample, this clone was seen once. The chain links TRBV24-1 to TRBJ2-5; 9 nucleotides align to TRBD1. Looked up from germline, CDR1 is KGHDR and CDR2 is SFDVKD. J was trimmed by 5 bases and V by 2 bases; bases with no gene match: 5. This CDR3 is 15 amino acids long. The CDR3 is CATSDYRGRGETQYF. The CDR3 DNA reads as TGTGCCACCAGTGATTACAGGGGGCGTGGGGAGACCCAGTACTTC.

This clone appeared a single time. The chain is built from TRBV3-1 (or the pseudogene TRBV3-2) and TRBJ2-7; the D is unclear. The CDR3 covers 13 residues. The germline CDR1 and CDR2 sequences are LGHDT and YNNKEL (reference sequence). The V and J ends lost 0 bases and 6 bases respectively, with 9 bases between them. CDR3 loop: CASSQEGRGEQYF. CDR3 in DNA: TGTGCCAGCAGCCAAGAAGGTCGCGGCGAGCAGTACTTC.